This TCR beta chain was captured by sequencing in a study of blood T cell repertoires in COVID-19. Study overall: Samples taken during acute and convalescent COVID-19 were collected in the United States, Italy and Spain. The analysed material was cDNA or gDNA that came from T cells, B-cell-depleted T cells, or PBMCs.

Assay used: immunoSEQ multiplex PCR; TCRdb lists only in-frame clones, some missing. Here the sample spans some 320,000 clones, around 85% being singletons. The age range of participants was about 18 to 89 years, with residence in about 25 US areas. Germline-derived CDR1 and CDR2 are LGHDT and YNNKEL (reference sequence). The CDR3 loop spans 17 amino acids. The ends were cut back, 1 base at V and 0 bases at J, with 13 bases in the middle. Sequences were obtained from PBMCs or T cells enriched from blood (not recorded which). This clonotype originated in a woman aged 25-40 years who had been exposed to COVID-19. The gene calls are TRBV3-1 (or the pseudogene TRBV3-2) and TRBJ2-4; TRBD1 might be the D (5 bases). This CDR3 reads CASSQGDSRLAKNIQYF. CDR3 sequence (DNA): TGTGCCAGCAGCCAAGGAGACAGCCGCTTAGCCAAAAACATTCAGTACTTC.